The source of this T cell receptor (beta chain) is a study of metastatic and nonmetastatic thyroid tumors. Germline loops: CDR1 GTSNPN, CDR2 SVGIG (reference sequence). The CDR3 is 13 amino acids. V dropped 0 bases and J dropped 6; count of bases not matched to a gene: 5. No treatment had been given to any patient before thyroid surgery. TCRdb re-called the PCR reads via MiXCR. The table shows more than 8,000 clones, with 44% occurring only once. This clonotype was sampled from a male donor with papillary thyroid cancer or a benign thyroid nodule (not recorded which). Some clones in this sample may be carry-over from other donors' samples. Sequencing used tumor tissue. The chain uses TRBV30 and TRBJ2-7; 7 nucleotides line up with TRBD2. The chain's CDR3 is CAWSVRGGFEQYF. CDR3 bases: TGTGCCTGGAGTGTACGGGGAGGGTTCGAGCAGTACTTC.